Shown below are 19 T cell receptor beta chains from a single sample sequenced in a study of cytomegalovirus exposure and HLA in healthy donors. The PCR employed 60 Vbeta primers together with 13 Jbeta primers. Assay: immunoSEQ multiplex PCR; the TCRdb copy retains only in-frame clones and omits some. The sample includes under 250,000 clones, around 85% seen only once; the top ten take roughly 1.6%. Specimen: PBMCs. These receptors were taken from a man aged 50-60 years in good health and CMV-seronegative.

The chain couples TRBV18 to TRBJ2-5; the match to TRBD1 covers 9 bases. J lost 5 bases, V lost 4 bases, and 8 bases had no gene match. The CDR3 spans 15 residues. The germline V gene has CDR1 KGHSH and CDR2 LQKENI. The CDR3 DNA reads as TGTGCCAGCTCACAGGGGACAGGGACGGGCGAGACCCAGTACTTC. Its translation is CASSQGTGTGETQYF.

The V and J genes are TRBV14 and TRBJ2-3; the D is unclear. The CDR3 extends over 14 amino acids. V was shortened by 0 bases and J by 2 bases, with 6 bases between the two germline ends. CDR1 SGHDN and CDR2 FVKESK come from the germline V gene. CDR3 nucleotide sequence: TGTGCCAGCAGCCAAGAGGCTTTCACAGATACGCAGTATTTT. This codes for CASSQEAFTDTQYF.

This clone was counted once. V usage is TRBV7-2 and J usage is TRBJ2-7, with D possibly matching TRBD1 (5 bases). This CDR3 comprises 16 residues. Germline values: CDR1 SGHTA, CDR2 FQGNSA. Trimming took off 0 bases at V and 0 bases at J, with 12 bases between the two ends. This chain's CDR3 is CASSLAGAVPSYEQYF. CDR3 DNA: TGTGCCAGCAGCTTAGCTGGGGCGGTCCCCTCCTACGAGCAGTACTTC.

The genes are TRBV19 and TRBJ1-5; D ambiguous. The ends were cut back, 3 bases at V and 1 base at J, with 10 bases in the middle. Germline-derived CDR1 and CDR2 are LNHDA and SQIVND (reference sequence). CDR3 size: 15 residues. As DNA, the CDR3 is TGTGCCAGTAGTATCGACGGCAGGAGCAATCAGCCCCAGCATTTT. This sequence encodes CASSIDGRSNQPQHF.

This chain connects TRBV28 to TRBJ1-2; no clear D. V lost 4 bases to trimming and J lost 4 bases, with 13 bases between them. Germline V gene data show CDR1 as MDHEN and CDR2 as SYDVKM. The CDR3 is 14 amino acids. CDR3 amino acids: CASSSWSPTYGYTF. DNA of the CDR3: TGTGCCAGCAGTTCCTGGAGTCCTACCTATGGCTACACCTTC.

The rearrangement joins TRBV6-6 to TRBJ2-7; no firm D call. The ends were cut back, 5 bases at V and 8 bases at J, with 13 bases in the middle. Germline assignment: CDR1 MNHNY and CDR2 SVGAGI (reference sequence). The CDR3 length is 12 residues. CDR3 DNA sequence: TGTGCCAGCAGTAACTACAGAGAGCAGCAGTACTTC. Translated, it gives CASSNYREQQYF.

For the CDR3, the DNA is TGTGCCAGCAGCCAAGCCCCTAGCGGGGAGAGCTCCTACAATGAGCAGTTCTTC. Translation: CASSQAPSGESSYNEQFF. The rearrangement uses TRBV4-2 and TRBJ2-1; 9 bases map to TRBD2. The length of the CDR3 is 18 residues. The trim removed 1 base at V and 0 bases at J, leaving 7 bases unmatched. The germline V gene encodes CDR1 LGHNA and CDR2 YNFKEQ.

This sequence joins TRBV10-3 and TRBJ2-7; TRBD2 agrees at 10 bases. Germline V gene sequence: CDR1 ENHRY, CDR2 SYGVKD. The CDR3 is 14 residues long. V gave up 6 bases and J gave up 3 bases; unmatched junction bases: 5. In DNA form, the CDR3 reads TGTGCCATCAGAGGAGCTAGCGGGAGCTACGAGCAGTACTTC. Translated, it gives CAIRGASGSYEQYF.

This chain links TRBV28 with TRBJ2-7, with 11 bases that match TRBD2. This CDR3 spans 17 amino acids. Germline CDR1 and CDR2: MDHEN and SYDVKM. The V and J ends lost 5 bases and 3 bases, in that order; junction bases with no gene match: 12. Here the CDR3 DNA reads TGTGCCAGCAGTAAAGGACAGGGCACTAGCGGGAGCTACGAGCAGTACTTC. This codes for CASSKGQGTSGSYEQYF.

The chain couples TRBV9 to TRBJ2-5; D may be TRBD1 (7 bases). Germline V gene lookup returns CDR1 SGDLS and CDR2 YYNGEE. Deletions cut 2 bases from V and 2 bases from J, with 10 bases between. This CDR3 spans 14 amino acids. The CDR3 nucleotides are TGTGCCAGCAGCGTGCAGGGGGGACAAGAGACCCAGTACTTC. It translates to CASSVQGGQETQYF.

CDR3: CASSQEKGGYEQYF. CDR3 nucleotides: TGCGCCAGCAGCCAAGAGAAAGGCGGCTACGAGCAGTACTTC. The rearrangement links TRBV4-1 to TRBJ2-7; D remains ambiguous. Germline assignment: CDR1 MGHRA and CDR2 YSYEKL. The CDR3 covers 14 residues. Trimming removed 0 bases at V and 3 bases at J, with 9 bases between.

In its sample, this clone was seen once. This rearrangement joins TRBV5-4 to TRBJ2-6, with D perhaps TRBD1 (6 bases). The CDR3 consists of 16 residues. V was pared by 4 bases and J by 0 bases, with 11 bases between. Germline V gene sequence: CDR1 SGHNT, CDR2 YYREEE (reference sequence). The DNA of the CDR3 is TGTGCCAGCAGCACAGGGACCTTCTCTGGGGCCAACGTCCTGACTTTC. Protein product: CASSTGTFSGANVLTF.

V and J are TRBV5-1 and TRBJ2-7, with TRBD2 matching 9 bases. Per germline, CDR1 SGHRS and CDR2 YFSETQ. The J segment lost 4 bases and the V segment lost 0 bases, leaving 8 bases of the junction unmatched. The CDR3 is 16 residues long. The CDR3 sequence is CASSLEGTSSFYEQYF. For the CDR3, the DNA is TGCGCCAGCAGCTTGGAAGGGACTAGCTCCTTTTACGAGCAGTACTTC.

V gene TRBV28 combines with J gene TRBJ1-1; TRBD1 agrees at 7 bases. Per the germline V gene, CDR1 is MDHEN and CDR2 is SYDVKM. The CDR3 runs 13 residues. With V trimmed by 2 bases and J by 4 bases, 1 base remained unmatched. In DNA form, the CDR3 reads TGTGCCAGCAGTTTAAACAGGGGCACTGAAGCTTTCTTT. It specifies CASSLNRGTEAFF.

This clone was found a few times. V is TRBV11-3 and J is TRBJ2-1, with D perhaps matching TRBD1 (6 bases). The V end lost 0 bases, the J end lost 0 bases, and 6 bases lay between the germline ends. Germline CDR1 reads SGHNT; CDR2 reads YENEEA. The CDR3 covers 15 residues. CDR3 in DNA: TGTGCCAGCAGCTTAGAAGGGGGCTCCTACAATGAGCAGTTCTTC. Encoded protein: CASSLEGGSYNEQFF. The whole variable domain, remainder taken from reference TRBV11-3 and TRBJ2-1, is EAGVVQSPRYKIIEKKQPVAFWCNPISGHNTLYWYLQNLGQGPELLIRYENEEAVDDSQLPKDRFSAERLKGVDSTLKIQPAELGDSAVYLCASSLEGGSYNEQFFGPGTRLTVL.

This clone was seen more than once but under ten times. This chain links TRBV30 with TRBJ2-7; a possible D gene is TRBD1 (5 bases). The germline CDR1 and CDR2 sequences are GTSNPN and SVGIG (reference sequence). The CDR3 length is 12 residues. Trimming pared 2 bases from V and 5 bases from J, leaving 10 bases between. As DNA, the CDR3 is TGTGCCTGGAGTCTTAGGGGCCACGAGCAGTACTTC. It specifies CAWSLRGHEQYF.

The rearrangement uses TRBV18 and TRBJ2-1, with TRBD2 matching 7 bases. The J segment lost 15 bases and the V segment lost 3 bases, leaving 8 bases of the junction unmatched. In germline, CDR1 is KGHSH, CDR2 LQKENI. This CDR3 region has 12 residues. This CDR3 reads CASSPRVGEGFF. In DNA form, the CDR3 reads TGTGCCAGCTCACCCCGCGTGGGGGAGGGGTTCTTC.

This clone appeared a single time. This chain uses TRBV28 with TRBJ2-1, with D unclear. Germline V gene sequence: CDR1 MDHEN, CDR2 SYDVKM. Between the trimmed V and J ends, which lost 5 bases and 0 bases, there was a span of 14 bases. This CDR3 is 16 amino acids long. CDR3 DNA sequence: TGTGCCAGCAGTAGCCCAAGGAGCAGCTCCTACAATGAGCAGTTCTTC. This gives the protein CASSSPRSSSYNEQFF. The full variable domain, completed using reference TRBV28 and TRBJ2-1, is DVKVTQSSRYLVKRTGEKVFLECVQDMDHENMFWYRQDPGLGLRLIYFSYDVKMKEKGDIPEGYSVSREKKERFSLILESASTNQTSMYLCASSSPRSSSYNEQFFGPGTRLTVL.

The rearrangement joins TRBV9 to TRBJ1-3, with 11 positions matching TRBD1. Germline values: CDR1 SGDLS, CDR2 YYNGEE. The CDR3 has 15 residues. Losses at the gene ends were 4 bases for V and 3 bases for J; bases not matched to a gene: 3. The CDR3 DNA reads TGTGCCAGCAGCTCCGGGACAGGGGGTGGAAACACCATATATTTT. Its translation is CASSSGTGGGNTIYF.